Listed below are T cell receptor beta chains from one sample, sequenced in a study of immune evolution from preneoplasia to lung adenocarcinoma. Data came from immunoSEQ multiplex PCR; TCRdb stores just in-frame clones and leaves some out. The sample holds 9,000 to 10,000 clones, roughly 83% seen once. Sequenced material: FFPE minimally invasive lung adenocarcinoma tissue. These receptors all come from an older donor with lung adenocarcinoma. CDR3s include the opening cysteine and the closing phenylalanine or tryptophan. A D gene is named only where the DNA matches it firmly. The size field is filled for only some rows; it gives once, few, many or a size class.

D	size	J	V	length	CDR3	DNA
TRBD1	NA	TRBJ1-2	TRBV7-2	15	CASSPDRAANYGYTF	TGTGCCAGCAGCCCTGACAGGGCAGCTAACTATGGCTACACCTTC
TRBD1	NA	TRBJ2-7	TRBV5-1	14	CASSSGTGENEQYF	TGCGCCAGCAGCTCGGGTACAGGGGAGAACGAGCAGTACTTC
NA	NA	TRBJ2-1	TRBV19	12	CASSIGSTEQFF	TGTGCCAGTAGTATCGGTAGCACTGAGCAGTTCTTC
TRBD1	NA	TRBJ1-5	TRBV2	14	CASSGQGGDQPQHF	TGTGCCAGCAGTGGACAGGGAGGGGATCAGCCCCAGCATTTT
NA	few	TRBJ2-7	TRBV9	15	CASSPRGTFPDEQYF	TGTGCCAGCAGCCCGCGAGGGACATTCCCTGACGAGCAGTACTTC
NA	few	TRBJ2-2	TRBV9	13	CASSPRLDGELFF	TGTGCCAGCAGCCCGCGACTAGACGGGGAGCTGTTTTTT
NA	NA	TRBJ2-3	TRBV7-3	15	CASSPGLLRTDTQYF	TGTGCCAGCAGCCCAGGTTTGCTCCGCACAGATACGCAGTATTTT
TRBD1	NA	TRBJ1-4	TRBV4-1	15	CASSQTGAINEKLFF	TGCGCCAGCAGCCAAACAGGGGCGATTAATGAAAAACTGTTTTTT
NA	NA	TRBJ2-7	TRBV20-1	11	CSARGGYEQYF	TGCAGTGCTAGAGGCGGATACGAGCAGTACTTC
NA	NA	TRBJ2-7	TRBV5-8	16	CASSLDGARGSYEQYF	TGTGCCAGCAGCTTGGACGGGGCCAGGGGCTCCTACGAGCAGTACTTC
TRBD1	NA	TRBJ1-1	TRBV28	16	CASSQDRAGGVAEAFF	TGTGCCAGCAGTCAGGACAGGGCTGGCGGGGTGGCTGAAGCTTTCTTT
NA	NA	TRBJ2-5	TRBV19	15	CASSMAGGVFQTQYF	TGTGCCAGTAGTATGGCCGGCGGGGTCTTCCAGACCCAGTACTTC
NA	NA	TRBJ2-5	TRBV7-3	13	CASSRYGGETQYF	TGTGCCAGCAGCCGGTATGGCGGGGAGACCCAGTACTTC
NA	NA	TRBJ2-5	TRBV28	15	CASSSWGGEQETQYF	TGTGCCAGCAGTTCCTGGGGCGGGGAACAAGAGACCCAGTACTTC
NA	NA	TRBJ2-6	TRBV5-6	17	CASFLDNITKSGQRLTF	TGTGCCAGCTTCTTGGACAATATCACAAAGTCGGGCCAACGTCTGACTTTC
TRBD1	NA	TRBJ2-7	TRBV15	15	CATSRNRQGAYEQYF	TGTGCCACCAGCAGAAATCGCCAGGGGGCCTACGAGCAGTACTTC
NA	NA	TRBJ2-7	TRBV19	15	CASSIVGLPKYEQYF	TGTGCCAGTAGTATCGTGGGCCTACCCAAATACGAGCAGTACTTC
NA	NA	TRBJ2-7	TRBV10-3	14	CAISGITSSYEQYF	TGTGCCATCAGTGGTATCACGAGCTCCTACGAGCAGTACTTC
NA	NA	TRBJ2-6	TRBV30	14	CAWSDSFGANVLTF	TGTGCCTGGAGTGACAGTTTTGGGGCCAACGTCCTGACTTTC
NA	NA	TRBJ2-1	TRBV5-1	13	CASSSNLYNEQFF	TGCGCCAGCAGCTCAAACCTCTACAATGAGCAGTTCTTC
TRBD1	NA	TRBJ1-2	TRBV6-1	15	CASSGQGAGDYGYTF	TGTGCCAGCAGTGGACAGGGGGCTGGGGACTATGGCTACACCTTC
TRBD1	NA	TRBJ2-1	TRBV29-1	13	CSVEVQGFNEQFF	TGCAGCGTTGAGGTACAGGGGTTCAATGAGCAGTTCTTC
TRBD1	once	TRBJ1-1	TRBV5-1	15	CASSLDRGRKTEAFF	TGCGCCAGCAGCCTCGACAGGGGGCGCAAAACTGAAGCTTTCTTT
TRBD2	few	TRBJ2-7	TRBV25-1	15	CASSEWAGRAEEQYF	TGTGCCAGCAGTGAATGGGCCGGGAGGGCCGAAGAGCAGTACTTC
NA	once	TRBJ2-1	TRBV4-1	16	CASSQVSSRREWEQFF	TGCGCCAGCAGCCAAGTGTCTTCCCGGAGGGAGTGGGAGCAGTTCTTC
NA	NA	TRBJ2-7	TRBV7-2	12	CASSRAPAEQYF	TGTGCCAGCAGCCGCGCCCCTGCCGAGCAGTACTTC
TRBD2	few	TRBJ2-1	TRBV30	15	CAWSVGLADYNEQFF	TGTGCCTGGAGTGTGGGACTAGCCGACTACAATGAGCAGTTCTTC
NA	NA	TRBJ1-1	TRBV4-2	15	CASSQEYLSDTEAFF	TGTGCCAGCAGCCAAGAATACTTGTCGGACACTGAAGCTTTCTTT
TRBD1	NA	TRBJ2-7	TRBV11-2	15	CASSPNGQGGGEQYF	TGTGCCAGCAGCCCAAACGGACAGGGGGGAGGCGAGCAGTACTTC
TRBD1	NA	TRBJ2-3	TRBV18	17	CASSPPSGQGATDTQYF	TGTGCCAGCTCACCGCCCTCGGGACAGGGAGCCACAGATACGCAGTATTTT
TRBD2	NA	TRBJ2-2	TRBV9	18	CASSPRTSGSVDTGELFF	TGTGCCAGCAGCCCGCGGACTAGCGGGAGTGTGGACACCGGGGAGCTGTTTTTT
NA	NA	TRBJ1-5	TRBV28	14	CASEGRGANQPQHF	TGTGCCAGCGAAGGCAGAGGGGCCAATCAGCCCCAGCATTTT
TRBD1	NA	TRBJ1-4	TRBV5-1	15	CASSETGGSGEKLFF	TGCGCCAGCAGCGAAACAGGGGGCTCTGGTGAAAAACTGTTTTTT
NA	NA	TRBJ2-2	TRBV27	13	CASRLLNTGELFF	TGTGCCAGCAGACTCCTGAACACCGGGGAGCTGTTTTTT
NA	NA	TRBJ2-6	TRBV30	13	CASEYSGANVLTF	TGTGCCTCGGAGTACTCTGGGGCCAACGTCCTGACTTTC
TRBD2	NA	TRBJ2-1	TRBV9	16	CASSVLAGASHNEQFF	TGTGCCAGCAGCGTCTTAGCGGGAGCGAGCCACAATGAGCAGTTCTTC
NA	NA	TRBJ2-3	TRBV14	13	CASSQIASDTQYF	TGTGCCAGCAGCCAAATAGCATCCGATACGCAGTATTTT
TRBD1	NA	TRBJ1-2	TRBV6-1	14	CASRAAGGESGYTF	TGTGCCAGCAGGGCGGCAGGGGGCGAGTCTGGCTACACCTTC
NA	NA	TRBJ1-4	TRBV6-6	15	CASSPFSTGNEKLFF	TGTGCCAGCAGCCCCTTTTCTACCGGGAATGAAAAACTGTTTTTT
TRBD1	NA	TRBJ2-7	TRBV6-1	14	CASRGQVPSYEQYF	TGTGCCAGCAGGGGACAGGTCCCCTCCTACGAGCAGTACTTC
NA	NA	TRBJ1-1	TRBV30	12	CAWYRVGTEAFF	TGTGCCTGGTATCGGGTAGGCACTGAAGCTTTCTTT
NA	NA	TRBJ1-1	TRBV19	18	CASSSSTRMSSIPPEAFF	TGTGCCAGTAGTTCATCGACACGGATGTCGTCAATTCCCCCTGAAGCTTTCTTT